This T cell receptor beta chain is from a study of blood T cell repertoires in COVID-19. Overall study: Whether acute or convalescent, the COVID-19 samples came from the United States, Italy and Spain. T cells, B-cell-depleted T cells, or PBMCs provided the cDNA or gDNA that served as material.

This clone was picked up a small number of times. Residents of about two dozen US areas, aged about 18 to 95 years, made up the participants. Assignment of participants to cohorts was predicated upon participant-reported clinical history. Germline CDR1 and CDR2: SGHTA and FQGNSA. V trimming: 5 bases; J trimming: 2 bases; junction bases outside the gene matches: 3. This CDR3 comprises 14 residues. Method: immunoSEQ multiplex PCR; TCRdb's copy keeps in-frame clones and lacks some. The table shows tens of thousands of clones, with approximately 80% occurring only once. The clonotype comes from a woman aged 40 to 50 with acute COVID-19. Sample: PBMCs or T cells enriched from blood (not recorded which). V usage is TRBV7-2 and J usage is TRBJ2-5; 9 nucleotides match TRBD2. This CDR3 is CASSATSGQETQYF. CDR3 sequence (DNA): TGTGCCAGCAGCGCTACTAGCGGGCAAGAGACCCAGTACTTC.